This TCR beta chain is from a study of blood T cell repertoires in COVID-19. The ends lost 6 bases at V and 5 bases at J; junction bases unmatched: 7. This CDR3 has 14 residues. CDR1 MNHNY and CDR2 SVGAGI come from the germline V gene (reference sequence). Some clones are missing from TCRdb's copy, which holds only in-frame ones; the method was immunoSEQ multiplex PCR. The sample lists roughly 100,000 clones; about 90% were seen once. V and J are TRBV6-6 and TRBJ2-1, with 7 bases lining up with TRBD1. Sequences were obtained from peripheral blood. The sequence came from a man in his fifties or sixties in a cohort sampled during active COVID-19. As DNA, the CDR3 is TGTGCCAGCAGGAGCCGGGACAGACACAATGAGCAGTTCTTC. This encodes CASRSRDRHNEQFF.